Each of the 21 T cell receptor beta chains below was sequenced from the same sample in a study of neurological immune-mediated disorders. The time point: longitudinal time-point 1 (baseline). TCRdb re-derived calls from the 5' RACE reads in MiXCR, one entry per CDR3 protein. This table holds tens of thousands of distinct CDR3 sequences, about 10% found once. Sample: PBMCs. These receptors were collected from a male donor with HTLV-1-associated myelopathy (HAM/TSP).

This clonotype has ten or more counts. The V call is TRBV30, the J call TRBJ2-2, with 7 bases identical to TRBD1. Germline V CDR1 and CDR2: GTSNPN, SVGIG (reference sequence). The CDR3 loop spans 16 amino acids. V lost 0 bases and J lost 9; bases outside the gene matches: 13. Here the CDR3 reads CAWSVRRQGGSRELFF. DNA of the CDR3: TGTGCCTGGAGTGTACGCCGACAGGGTGGTAGCCGGGAGCTGTTTTTT.

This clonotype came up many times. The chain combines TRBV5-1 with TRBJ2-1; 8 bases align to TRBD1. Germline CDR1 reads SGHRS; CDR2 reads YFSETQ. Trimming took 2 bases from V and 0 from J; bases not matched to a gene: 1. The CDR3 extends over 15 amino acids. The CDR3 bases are TGCGCCAGCAGCTTACAGGGGGACTCCTACAATGAGCAGTTCTTC. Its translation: CASSLQGDSYNEQFF. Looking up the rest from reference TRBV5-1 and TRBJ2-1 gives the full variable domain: KAGVTQTPRYLIKTRGQQVTLSCSPISGHRSVSWYQQTPGQGLQFLFEYFSETQRNKGNFPGRFSGRQFSNSRSEMNVSTLELGDSALYLCASSLQGDSYNEQFFGPGTRLTVL.

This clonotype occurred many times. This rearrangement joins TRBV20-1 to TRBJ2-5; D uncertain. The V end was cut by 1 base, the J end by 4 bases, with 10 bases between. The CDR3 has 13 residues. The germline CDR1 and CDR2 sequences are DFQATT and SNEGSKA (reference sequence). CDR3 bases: TGCAGTGCTAGAGGACCGTATGGAGAGACCCAGTACTTC. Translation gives CSARGPYGETQYF.

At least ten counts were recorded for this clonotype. In DNA, the CDR3 is TGCGCCAGCAGCGCCGGCACCACAGTCCTCTCCTACGAGCAGTACTTC. This codes for CASSAGTTVLSYEQYF. V gene TRBV5-1 combines with J gene TRBJ2-7; D is undetermined. CDR1 is SGHRS and CDR2 is YFSETQ in the germline V gene. V was trimmed by 4 bases and J by 0 bases, leaving 17 bases between them. The CDR3 loop spans 16 amino acids.

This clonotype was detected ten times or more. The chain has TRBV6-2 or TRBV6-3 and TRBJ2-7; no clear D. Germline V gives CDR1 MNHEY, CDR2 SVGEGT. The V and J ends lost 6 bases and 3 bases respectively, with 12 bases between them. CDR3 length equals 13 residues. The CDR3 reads CASRPRMFYEQYF. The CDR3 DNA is TGTGCCAGCAGGCCGCGGATGTTCTACGAGCAGTACTTC.

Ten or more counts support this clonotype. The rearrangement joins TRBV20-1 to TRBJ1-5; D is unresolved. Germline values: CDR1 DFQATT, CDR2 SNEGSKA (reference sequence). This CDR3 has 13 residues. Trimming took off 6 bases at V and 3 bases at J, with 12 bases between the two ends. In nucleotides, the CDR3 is TGCAGTGCGGAGTACAGTACCAATCAGCCCCAGCATTTT. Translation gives CSAEYSTNQPQHF.

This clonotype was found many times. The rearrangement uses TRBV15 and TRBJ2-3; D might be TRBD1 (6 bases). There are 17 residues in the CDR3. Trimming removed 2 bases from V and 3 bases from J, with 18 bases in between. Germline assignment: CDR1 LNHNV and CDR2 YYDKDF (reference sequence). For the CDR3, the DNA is TGTGCCACCAGCAGATACAGGGCGGCGAAAGGAACAGATACGCAGTATTTT. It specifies CATSRYRAAKGTDTQYF.

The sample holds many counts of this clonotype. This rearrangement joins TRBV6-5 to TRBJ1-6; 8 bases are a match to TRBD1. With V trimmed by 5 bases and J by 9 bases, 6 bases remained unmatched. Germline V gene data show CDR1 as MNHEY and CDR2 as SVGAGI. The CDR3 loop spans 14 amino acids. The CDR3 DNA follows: TGTGCCAGCAGTCAGACAGGGGCGTTTTCACCCCTCCACTTT. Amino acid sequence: CASSQTGAFSPLHF.

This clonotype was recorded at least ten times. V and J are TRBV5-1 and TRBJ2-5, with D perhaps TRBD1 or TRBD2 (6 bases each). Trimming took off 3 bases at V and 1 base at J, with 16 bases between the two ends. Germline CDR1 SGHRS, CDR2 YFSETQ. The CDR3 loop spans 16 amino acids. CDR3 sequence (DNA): TGCGCCAGCAGCTCGTACGGGGGCCTACCCCAAGAGACCCAGTACTTC. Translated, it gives CASSSYGGLPQETQYF.

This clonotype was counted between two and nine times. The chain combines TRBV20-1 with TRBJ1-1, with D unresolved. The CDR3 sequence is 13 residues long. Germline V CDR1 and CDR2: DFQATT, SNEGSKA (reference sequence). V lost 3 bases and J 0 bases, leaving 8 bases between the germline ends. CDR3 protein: CSASADMNTEAFF. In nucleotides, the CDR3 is TGCAGTGCTAGTGCGGATATGAACACTGAAGCTTTCTTT.

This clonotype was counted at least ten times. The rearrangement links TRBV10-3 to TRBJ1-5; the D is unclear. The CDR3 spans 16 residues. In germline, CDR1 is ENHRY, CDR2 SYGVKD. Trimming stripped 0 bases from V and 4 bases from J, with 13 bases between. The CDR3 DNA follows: TGTGCCATCAGTGAGTCTATATTAAGTTATAATCAGCCCCAGCATTTT. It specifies CAISESILSYNQPQHF.

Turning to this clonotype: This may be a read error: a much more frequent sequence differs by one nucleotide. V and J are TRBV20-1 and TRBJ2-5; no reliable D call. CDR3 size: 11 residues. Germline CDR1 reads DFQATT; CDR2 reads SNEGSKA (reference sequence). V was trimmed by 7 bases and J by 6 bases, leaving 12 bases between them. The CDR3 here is CSVNSEKTQYF. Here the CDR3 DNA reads TGCAGTGTTAATAGTGAGAAGACCCAGTACTTC.

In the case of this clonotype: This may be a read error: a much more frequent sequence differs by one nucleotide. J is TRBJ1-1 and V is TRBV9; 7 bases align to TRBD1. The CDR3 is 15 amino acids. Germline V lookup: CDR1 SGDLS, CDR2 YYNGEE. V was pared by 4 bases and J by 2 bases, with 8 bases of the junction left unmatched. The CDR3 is CASSPQGRGNTEAFF. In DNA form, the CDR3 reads TGTGCCAGCAGCCCACAGGGGAGGGGAAACACTGAAGCTTTCTTT. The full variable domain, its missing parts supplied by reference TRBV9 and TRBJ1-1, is DSGVTQTPKHLITATGQRVTLRCSPRSGDLSVYWYQQSLDQGLQFLIQYYNGEERAKGNILERFSAQQFPDLHSELNLSSLELGDSALYFCASSPQGRGNTEAFFGQGTRLTVV.

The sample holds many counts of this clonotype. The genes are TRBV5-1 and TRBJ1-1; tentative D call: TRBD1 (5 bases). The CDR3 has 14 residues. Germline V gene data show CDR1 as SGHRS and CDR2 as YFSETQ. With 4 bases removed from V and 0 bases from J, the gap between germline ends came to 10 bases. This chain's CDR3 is CASSPGLLNTEAFF. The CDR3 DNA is TGCGCCAGCAGCCCGGGACTGTTGAACACTGAAGCTTTCTTT. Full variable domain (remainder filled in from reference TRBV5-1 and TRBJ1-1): KAGVTQTPRYLIKTRGQQVTLSCSPISGHRSVSWYQQTPGQGLQFLFEYFSETQRNKGNFPGRFSGRQFSNSRSEMNVSTLELGDSALYLCASSPGLLNTEAFFGQGTRLTVV.

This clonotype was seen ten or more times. CDR3 bases: TGTGCCAGCAGACCAAACACCGGGGAGCTGTTTTTT. This translates into CASRPNTGELFF. This chain joins TRBV5-5 and TRBJ2-2; D gene uncertain. The germline V and J ends were trimmed by 5 bases and 2 bases, with 4 bases remaining between them. CDR1 SGHKS and CDR2 YYEKEE come from the germline V gene (reference sequence). There are 12 residues in the CDR3.

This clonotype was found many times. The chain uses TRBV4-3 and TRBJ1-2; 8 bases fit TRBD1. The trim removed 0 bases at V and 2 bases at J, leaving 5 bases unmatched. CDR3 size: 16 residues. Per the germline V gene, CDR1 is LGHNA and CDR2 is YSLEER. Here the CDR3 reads CASSQDSGTGNYGYTF. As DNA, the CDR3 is TGCGCCAGCAGCCAAGATTCCGGGACAGGAAACTATGGCTACACCTTC.

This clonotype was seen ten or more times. The CDR3 region is CASSYVFQGTQYF. The CDR3 DNA follows: TGTGCCAGCAGTTACGTCTTTCAGGGTACGCAGTATTTT. The chain is built from TRBV6-2 or TRBV6-3 and TRBJ2-3; possibly TRBD1 for D (5 bases). The CDR3 is 13 residues long. Germline CDR1 and CDR2: MNHEY and SVGEGT. V was trimmed by 2 bases and J by 8 bases, leaving 11 bases between them.

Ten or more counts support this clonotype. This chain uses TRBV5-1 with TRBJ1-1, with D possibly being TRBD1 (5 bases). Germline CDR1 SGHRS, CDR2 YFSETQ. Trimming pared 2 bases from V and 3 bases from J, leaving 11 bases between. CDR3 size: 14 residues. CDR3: CASSFWGSDTEAFF. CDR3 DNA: TGCGCCAGCAGCTTTTGGGGGTCCGACACTGAAGCTTTCTTT. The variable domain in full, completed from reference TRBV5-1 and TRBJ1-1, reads KAGVTQTPRYLIKTRGQQVTLSCSPISGHRSVSWYQQTPGQGLQFLFEYFSETQRNKGNFPGRFSGRQFSNSRSEMNVSTLELGDSALYLCASSFWGSDTEAFFGQGTRLTVV.

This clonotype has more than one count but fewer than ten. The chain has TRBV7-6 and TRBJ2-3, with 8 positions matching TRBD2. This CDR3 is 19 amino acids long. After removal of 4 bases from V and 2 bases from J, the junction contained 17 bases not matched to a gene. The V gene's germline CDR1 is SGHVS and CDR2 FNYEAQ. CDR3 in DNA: TGTGCCAGCAGCTCTAGGGATGGTAGCGGGGCCTACTTCACAGATACGCAGTATTTT. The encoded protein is CASSSRDGSGAYFTDTQYF. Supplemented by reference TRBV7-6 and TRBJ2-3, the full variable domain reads GAGVSQSPRYKVTKRGQDVALRCDPISGHVSLYWYRQALGQGPEFLTYFNYEAQQDKSGLPNDRFSAERPEGSISTLTIQRTEQRDSAMYRCASSSRDGSGAYFTDTQYFGPGTRLTVL.

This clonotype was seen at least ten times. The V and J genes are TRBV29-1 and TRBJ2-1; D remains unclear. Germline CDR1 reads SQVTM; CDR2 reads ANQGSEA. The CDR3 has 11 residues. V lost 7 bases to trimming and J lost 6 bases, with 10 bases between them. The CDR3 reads CSANVFNEQFF. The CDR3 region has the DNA TGCAGCGCCAACGTATTCAATGAGCAGTTCTTC.

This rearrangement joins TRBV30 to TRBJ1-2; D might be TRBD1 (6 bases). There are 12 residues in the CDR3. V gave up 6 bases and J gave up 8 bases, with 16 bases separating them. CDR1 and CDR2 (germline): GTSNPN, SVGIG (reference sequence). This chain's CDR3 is CACPGTYGGYTF. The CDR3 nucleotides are TGTGCCTGCCCCGGGACATACGGGGGCTACACCTTC. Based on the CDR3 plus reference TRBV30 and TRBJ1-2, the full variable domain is SQTIHQWPATLVQPVGSPLSLECTVEGTSNPNLYWYRQAAGRGLQLLFYSVGIGQISSEVPQNLSASRPQDRQFILSSKKLLLSDSGFYLCACPGTYGGYTFGSGTRLTVV.